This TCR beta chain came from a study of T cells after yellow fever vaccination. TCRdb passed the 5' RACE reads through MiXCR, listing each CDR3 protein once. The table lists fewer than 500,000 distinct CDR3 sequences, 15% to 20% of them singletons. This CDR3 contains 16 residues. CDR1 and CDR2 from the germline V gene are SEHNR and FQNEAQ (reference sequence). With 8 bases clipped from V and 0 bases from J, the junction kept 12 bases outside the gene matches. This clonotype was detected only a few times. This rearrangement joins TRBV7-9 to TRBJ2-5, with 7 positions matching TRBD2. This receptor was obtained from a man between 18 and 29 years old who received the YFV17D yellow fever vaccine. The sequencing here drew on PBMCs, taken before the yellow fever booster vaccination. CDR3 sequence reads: CASGRRAGLHQETQYF. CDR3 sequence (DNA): TGTGCCAGCGGGAGACGTGCGGGACTACACCAAGAGACCCAGTACTTC.